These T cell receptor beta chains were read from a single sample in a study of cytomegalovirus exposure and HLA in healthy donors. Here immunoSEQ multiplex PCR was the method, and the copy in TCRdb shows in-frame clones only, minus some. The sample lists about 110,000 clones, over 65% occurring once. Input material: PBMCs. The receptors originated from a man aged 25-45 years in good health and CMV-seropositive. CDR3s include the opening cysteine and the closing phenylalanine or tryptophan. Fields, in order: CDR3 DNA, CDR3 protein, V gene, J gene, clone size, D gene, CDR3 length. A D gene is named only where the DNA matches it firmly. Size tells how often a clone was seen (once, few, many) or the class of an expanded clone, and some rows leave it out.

TGTGCCAGCAGATCCGAGATAGATACGCAGTATTTT	CASRSEIDTQYF	TRBV6-5	TRBJ2-3	NA	NA	12
TGTGCCAGCAGCTTCGACGGGGGGGCCTACAATGAGCAGTTCTTC	CASSFDGGAYNEQFF	TRBV11-2	TRBJ2-1	NA	TRBD2	15
TGTGCCACCAGCAGAGGTCAGGGTCACACAGATACGCAGTATTTT	CATSRGQGHTDTQYF	TRBV15	TRBJ2-3	few	NA	15
TGTGCCAGCGGCGTAGGGGACAGGGGAGGGACTAATGAAAAACTGTTTTTT	CASGVGDRGGTNEKLFF	TRBV9	TRBJ1-4	once	TRBD1	17
TGTGCCAGTAGAGGAGGGAGGGAGGAGACCCAGTACTTC	CASRGGREETQYF	TRBV19	TRBJ2-5	NA	TRBD2	13
TGCGCCAGCAGCCCCGGGGGATGGACTAGCGGGGGGGCGGGAACCGGGGAGCTGTTTTTT	CASSPGGWTSGGAGTGELFF	TRBV4-1	TRBJ2-2	once	TRBD2	20
TGTGCCTGGAGGAGGACTGAAGCTTTCTTT	CAWRRTEAFF	TRBV30	TRBJ1-1	NA	NA	10
TGTGCCAGCAGTGAAACCGTCCGGGGAATTAATGAAAAACTGTTTTTT	CASSETVRGINEKLFF	TRBV25-1	TRBJ1-4	NA	NA	16
TGTGCCAGCAGCTTAGCGGGGGGACAGGCCGGCTATGGCTACACCTTC	CASSLAGGQAGYGYTF	TRBV7-2	TRBJ1-2	NA	TRBD1	16
TGTGCCAGCAGTGAAGTTATAACTAGCGGGAGGGTGGAGACCCAGTACTTC	CASSEVITSGRVETQYF	TRBV2	TRBJ2-5	NA	TRBD2	17
TGCAGCGTTGTGACAGCAGCGCCTTACGAGCAGTACTTC	CSVVTAAPYEQYF	TRBV29-1	TRBJ2-7	few	NA	13
TGTGCCAGCAGCTTAGGAGGAGGCAGTCGCTCCTACAATGAGCAGTTCTTC	CASSLGGGSRSYNEQFF	TRBV7-7	TRBJ2-1	NA	NA	17
TGTGCCAGCAATAGGGGTATCTTC	CASNRGIF	TRBV2	TRBJ2-1	NA	NA	8
TGTGCTAGTGGTTTGGTACAATTGAAGGGAGCCAGCGGCTACACCTTC	CASGLVQLKGASGYTF	TRBV12-5	TRBJ1-2	NA	NA	16
TGTGCCAGTAGTATCTTCCAGGACACTGAAGCTTTCTTT	CASSIFQDTEAFF	TRBV19	TRBJ1-1	once	NA	13
TGTGCCAGCAGCCCTTGGACAGGGCCTTTCTCCTACAATGAGCAGTTCTTC	CASSPWTGPFSYNEQFF	TRBV7-2	TRBJ2-1	NA	TRBD1	17
TGTGCCAGCAGCTCCTACTGGGTAGCGGAGTACAATGAGCAGTTCTTC	CASSSYWVAEYNEQFF	TRBV5-6	TRBJ2-1	NA	NA	16
TGTGCCAGCCGCGACAGGGGCGGGGAGCTGTTTTTT	CASRDRGGELFF	TRBV19	TRBJ2-2	NA	TRBD1	12
TGTGCCAGCTCCGGGGTCGGAAACACCATATATTTT	CASSGVGNTIYF	TRBV19	TRBJ1-3	NA	NA	12
TGTGCCAGCAGCTCGACCGGGACAGGGGTGGGCTACGAGCAGTACTTC	CASSSTGTGVGYEQYF	TRBV5-6	TRBJ2-7	NA	TRBD1	16
TGCGCCAGCAGCTTGGAGGCAGGGGGCGCGTCTAATGAAAAACTGTTTTTT	CASSLEAGGASNEKLFF	TRBV5-1	TRBJ1-4	few	TRBD1	17
TGTGCCAGTAGTCCCGTCGGGACAGACAATGAGCAGTTCTTC	CASSPVGTDNEQFF	TRBV19	TRBJ2-1	NA	TRBD1	14
TGTGCCAGCAGCTTAGCCGGAGGGGCTAACTATGGCTACACCTTC	CASSLAGGANYGYTF	TRBV7-2	TRBJ1-2	NA	NA	15
TGTGCCAGCAGTACCGGGACTAGCGGGGGTAGCTCCTACAATGAGCAGTTCTTC	CASSTGTSGGSSYNEQFF	TRBV5-4	TRBJ2-1	NA	TRBD2	18
TGTGCCAGCAGCCCGGGCCAGGGCGATGGCTACACCTTC	CASSPGQGDGYTF	TRBV7-9	TRBJ1-2	NA	NA	13
TGTGCCAGCAGTGATGGGGCGGGGGCCACGGATGGCACAGATACGCAGTATTTT	CASSDGAGATDGTDTQYF	TRBV2	TRBJ2-3	NA	NA	18
TGTGCTAGTTCCTCGGGGGTTCAAGAGACCCAGTACTTC	CASSSGVQETQYF	TRBV12-5	TRBJ2-5	NA	NA	13
TGTGCCAGCAGCTTAGACGGCGGAGGCCCCTACAATGAGCAGTTCTTC	CASSLDGGGPYNEQFF	TRBV7-9	TRBJ2-1	NA	NA	16
TGTGCCAGCAGTGCCCGACTAGCGGGGGACTACAATGAGCAGTTCTTC	CASSARLAGDYNEQFF	TRBV25-1	TRBJ2-1	NA	TRBD2	16
TGTGCCAGTAGTGGAAGGGGTGACGAGCAGTACTTC	CASSGRGDEQYF	TRBV19	TRBJ2-7	few	NA	12
TGTGCCAGCTCACCTCAGGACGGGTTTGCACAGGTGGGCTACGAGCAGTACTTC	CASSPQDGFAQVGYEQYF	TRBV18	TRBJ2-7	NA	NA	18
TGTGCCAGCAGCCTCATGACAGGGTCCTACGAGCAGTACTTC	CASSLMTGSYEQYF	TRBV6-5	TRBJ2-7	NA	TRBD1	14
TGTGCCAGCAGCTTAGTTCCAGAGACAGATGGCTACACCTTC	CASSLVPETDGYTF	TRBV7-9	TRBJ1-2	NA	NA	14
TGTGCCACCTCGGGACACTTGAACACTGAAGCTTTCTTT	CATSGHLNTEAFF	TRBV28	TRBJ1-1	once	NA	13
TGTGCCAGCAGTAATCCACGACAGGGATGGGATGAGCAGTTCTTC	CASSNPRQGWDEQFF	TRBV6-5	TRBJ2-1	NA	TRBD1	15
TGTGCCAGCAGCCCTGACAGGACCGGGGAGCTGTTTTTT	CASSPDRTGELFF	TRBV7-8	TRBJ2-2	NA	NA	13
TGCGCCAGCAGACGGACAACTCCAACCACAGATACGCAGTATTTT	CASRRTTPTTDTQYF	TRBV5-1	TRBJ2-3	NA	NA	15
TGTGCCAGCAGTTACTCAGGGACAGGGCGCGAGCAGTACTTC	CASSYSGTGREQYF	TRBV6-5	TRBJ2-7	NA	TRBD1	14
TGTGCCAGCAGCCATACAGGGGAATCGAACACCGGGGAGCTGTTTTTT	CASSHTGESNTGELFF	TRBV7-2	TRBJ2-2	NA	TRBD1	16
TGTGCCAGTAAAATACCGGGGTTGAACTATGGCTACACCTTC	CASKIPGLNYGYTF	TRBV19	TRBJ1-2	NA	NA	14
TGTGCCAGCAGCTTCTTACAGGGTAACACTGAAGCTTTCTTT	CASSFLQGNTEAFF	TRBV5-4	TRBJ1-1	NA	NA	14
TGTGCCAGCAGCGTAACCGCGGGCGGCAATCAGCCCCAGCATTTT	CASSVTAGGNQPQHF	TRBV9	TRBJ1-5	NA	NA	15
TGTGCCAGCAGTGAACTGGGACTAGCGGGGAGCTTTTACGAGCAGTACTTC	CASSELGLAGSFYEQYF	TRBV6-1	TRBJ2-7	once	TRBD2	17
TGTGCCAGCAGCTTGACAGGGACTGAAGCTTTCTTT	CASSLTGTEAFF	TRBV7-9	TRBJ1-1	NA	TRBD1	12